This TCR beta chain appears in the sequencing data of a study of blood T cell repertoires in COVID-19 (dated by TCRdb to the early 2020s). In the study overall: Samples covering the acute and convalescent phases of COVID-19 were provided by collaborators in the United States, Italy and Spain. The prospective study material was composed of cDNA or gDNA derived from T cells, B-cell-depleted T cells, or PBMCs. Deeply sampled blood TCRbeta repertoires from subjects exposed to, actively infected with, or recovered from COVID-19 were included in the dataset. The repertoires were released in a freely available public database intended as a resource for research on the immune response to SARS-CoV-2. The samples were drawn from two sources: the first 160 participants of the ongoing ImmuneRACE study, and over 1,000 subjects contributed by 6 global collaborators. Nearly every sample came with metadata listing a de-identified subject ID, COVID-19 status, age in years and sex. Where available, HLA class I and class II types were obtained from metadata supplied by the sample provider rather than from assay-based typing.

To note about this clone: Its antigen specificity is not known. Base quality data are lacking; no much larger clone is found one base away.

TCRbeta CDR3 regions were amplified from genomic DNA by means of the immunoSEQ Assay, a bias-controlled multiplex PCR. The authors' pipeline ran thus. Nucleated cell counts per sample were estimated from amplification of reference gene primers within the assay. Sequence reads were collapsed and filtered to measure the absolute abundance of every unique TCRbeta CDR3 rearrangement. For each sample, productive Simpson clonality was calculated as the square root of Simpson's diversity index over productive rearrangements. Imported from immuneACCESS, the table was reduced by TCRdb to in-frame sequences with V and J called. These copies leave out some clones; in studies compared against another copy, an unresolved V gene accounts for under half, and the cause of the remainder is not known. The DNA was the basis for D and trimming; V, J and clone size are from that table. A total of some 250,000 clones appear in this sample, roughly 80% of them only once. Less than 3.5% of the sample goes to the ten largest clones.

For this chain, trimming is 0 bases at the V end and 6 bases at the J end, and the number of junction bases without a gene match is 7. CDR3 length: 15 amino acids, cysteine to phenylalanine. Only the CDR3 portion is preserved as DNA: 45 bases, with reading frame beginning at the first base. The germline V gene yields SGHTS for CDR1 and YDEGEE for CDR2. Collaborating institutions collected whole blood in K2EDTA tubes following their own protocols. For TCRbeta analysis, collaborators shipped samples as frozen whole blood, isolated PBMCs, or DNA extracted from either of those sample types. Findings and caveats that apply to the study as a whole: The quantity of clinical and demographic metadata differed by source and by participant and was supplied without curation.

This receptor was identified in a woman younger than 35 with acute or convalescent COVID-19. The V and J segments used are TRBV5-8 and TRBJ1-1; 8 central bases correspond to TRBD1. Sequenced sample: peripheral blood. CDR3 loop: CASSLEGQEWAEAFF. DNA sequence: TGTGCCAGCAGCTTGGAGGGACAGGAGTGGGCTGAAGCTTTCTTT.